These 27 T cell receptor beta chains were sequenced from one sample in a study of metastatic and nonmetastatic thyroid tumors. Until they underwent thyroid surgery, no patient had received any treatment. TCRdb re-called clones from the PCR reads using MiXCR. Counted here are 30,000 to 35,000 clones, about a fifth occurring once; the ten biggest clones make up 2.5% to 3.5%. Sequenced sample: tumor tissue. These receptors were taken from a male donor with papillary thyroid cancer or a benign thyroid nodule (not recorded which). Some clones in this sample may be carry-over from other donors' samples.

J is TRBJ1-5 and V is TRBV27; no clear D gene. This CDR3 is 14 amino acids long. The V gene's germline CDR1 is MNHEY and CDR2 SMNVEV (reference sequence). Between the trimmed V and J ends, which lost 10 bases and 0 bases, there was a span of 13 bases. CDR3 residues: CATSPGVSNQPQHF. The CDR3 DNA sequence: TGTGCCACCTCTCCAGGTGTTAGCAATCAGCCCCAGCATTTT.

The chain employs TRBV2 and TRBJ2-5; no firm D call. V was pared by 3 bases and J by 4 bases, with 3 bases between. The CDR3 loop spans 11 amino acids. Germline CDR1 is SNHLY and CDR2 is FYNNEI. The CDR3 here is CASSDRETQYF. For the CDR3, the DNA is TGTGCCAGCAGTGACCGAGAGACCCAGTACTTC.

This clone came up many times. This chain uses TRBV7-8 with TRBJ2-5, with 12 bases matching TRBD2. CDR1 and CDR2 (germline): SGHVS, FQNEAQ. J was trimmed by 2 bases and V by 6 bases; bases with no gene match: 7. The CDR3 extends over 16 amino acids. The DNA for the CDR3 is TGTGCCAGCAGTATCACCGGACTAGCGGGGCAAGAGACCCAGTACTTC. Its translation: CASSITGLAGQETQYF.

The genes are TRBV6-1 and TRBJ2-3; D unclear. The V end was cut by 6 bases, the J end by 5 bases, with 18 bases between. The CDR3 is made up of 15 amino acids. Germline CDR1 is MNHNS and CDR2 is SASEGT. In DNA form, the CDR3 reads TGTGCCAGCAGAGCAGTTTCGGCGTACGGAGATACGCAGTATTTT. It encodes CASRAVSAYGDTQYF.

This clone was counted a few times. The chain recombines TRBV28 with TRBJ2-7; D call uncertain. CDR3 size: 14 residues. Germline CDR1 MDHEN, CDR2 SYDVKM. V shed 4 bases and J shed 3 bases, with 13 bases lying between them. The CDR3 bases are TGTGCCAGCAGTTCCGAGGTGACCCTCTACGAGCAGTACTTC. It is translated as CASSSEVTLYEQYF.

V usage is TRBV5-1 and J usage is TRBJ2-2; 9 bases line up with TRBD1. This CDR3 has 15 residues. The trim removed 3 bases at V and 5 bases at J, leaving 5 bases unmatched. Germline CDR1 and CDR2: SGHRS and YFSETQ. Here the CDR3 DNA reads TGCGCCAGCAGCTACCTGACAGGGGGAACCGGGGAGCTGTTTTTT. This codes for CASSYLTGGTGELFF.

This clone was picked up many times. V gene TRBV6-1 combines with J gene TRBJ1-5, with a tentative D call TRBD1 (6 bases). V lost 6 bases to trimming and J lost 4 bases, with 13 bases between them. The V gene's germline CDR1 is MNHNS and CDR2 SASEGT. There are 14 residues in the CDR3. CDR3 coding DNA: TGTGCCAGCAGCCGACAGGCAGGGAATCAGCCCCAGCATTTT. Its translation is CASSRQAGNQPQHF.

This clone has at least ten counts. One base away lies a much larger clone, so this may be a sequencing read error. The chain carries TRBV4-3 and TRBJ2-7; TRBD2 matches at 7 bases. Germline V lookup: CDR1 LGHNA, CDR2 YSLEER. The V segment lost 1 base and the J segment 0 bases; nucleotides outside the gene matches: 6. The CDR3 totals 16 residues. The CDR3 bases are TGCGCCAGCAGCCAAGCAAAAGGCGGGAGCTCCTACGAGCAGTACTTC. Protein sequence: CASSQAKGGSSYEQYF.

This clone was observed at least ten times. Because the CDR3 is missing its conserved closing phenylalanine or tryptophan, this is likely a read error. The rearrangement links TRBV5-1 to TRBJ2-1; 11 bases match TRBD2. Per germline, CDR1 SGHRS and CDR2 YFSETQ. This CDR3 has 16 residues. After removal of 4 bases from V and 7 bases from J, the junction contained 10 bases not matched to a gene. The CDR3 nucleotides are TGCGCCAGCAGCACACGACTAGCGGGGACGGCGAATGAGCAGTTCCTC. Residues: CASSTRLAGTANEQFL.

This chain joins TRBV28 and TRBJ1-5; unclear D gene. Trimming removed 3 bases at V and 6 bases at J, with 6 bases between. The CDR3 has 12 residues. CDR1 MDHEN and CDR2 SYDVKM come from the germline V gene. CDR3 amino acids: CASSFFPQPQHF. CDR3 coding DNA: TGTGCCAGCAGTTTTTTTCCTCAGCCCCAGCATTTT. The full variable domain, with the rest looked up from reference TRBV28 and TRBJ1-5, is DVKVTQSSRYLVKRTGEKVFLECVQDMDHENMFWYRQDPGLGLRLIYFSYDVKMKEKGDIPEGYSVSREKKERFSLILESASTNQTSMYLCASSFFPQPQHFGDGTRLSIL.

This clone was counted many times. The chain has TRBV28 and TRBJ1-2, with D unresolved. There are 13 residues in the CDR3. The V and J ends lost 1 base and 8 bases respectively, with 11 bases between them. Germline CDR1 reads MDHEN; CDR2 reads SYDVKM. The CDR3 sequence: CASSLSTNQGYTF. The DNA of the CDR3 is TGTGCCAGCAGTTTATCGACAAATCAAGGCTACACCTTC.

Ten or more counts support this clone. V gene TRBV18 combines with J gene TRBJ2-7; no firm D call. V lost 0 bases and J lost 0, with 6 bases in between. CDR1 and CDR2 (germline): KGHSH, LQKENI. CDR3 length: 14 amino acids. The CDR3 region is CASSPPSVSYEQYF. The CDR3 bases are TGTGCCAGCTCACCACCCAGCGTCTCCTACGAGCAGTACTTC.

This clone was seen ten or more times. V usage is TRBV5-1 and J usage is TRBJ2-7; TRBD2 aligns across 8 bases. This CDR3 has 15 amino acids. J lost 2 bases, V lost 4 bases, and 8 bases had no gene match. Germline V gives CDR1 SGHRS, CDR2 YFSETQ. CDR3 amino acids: CASSLTGGSTYEQYF. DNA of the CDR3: TGCGCCAGCAGCCTAACGGGGGGGAGTACCTACGAGCAGTACTTC.

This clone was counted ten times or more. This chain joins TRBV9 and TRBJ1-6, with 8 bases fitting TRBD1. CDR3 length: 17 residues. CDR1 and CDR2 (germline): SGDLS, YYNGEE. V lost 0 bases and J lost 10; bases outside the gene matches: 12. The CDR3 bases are TGTGCCAGCAGCGTAGCCGGGACAGGAACTCATGGCTCACCCCTCCACTTT. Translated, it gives CASSVAGTGTHGSPLHF. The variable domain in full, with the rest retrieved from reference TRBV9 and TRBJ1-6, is DSGVTQTPKHLITATGQRVTLRCSPRSGDLSVYWYQQSLDQGLQFLIQYYNGEERAKGNILERFSAQQFPDLHSELNLSSLELGDSALYFCASSVAGTGTHGSPLHFGNGTRLTVT.

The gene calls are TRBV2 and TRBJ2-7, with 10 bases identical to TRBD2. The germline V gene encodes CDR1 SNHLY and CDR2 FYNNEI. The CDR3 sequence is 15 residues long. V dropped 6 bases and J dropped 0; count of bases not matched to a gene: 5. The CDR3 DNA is TGTGCCAGCAGCCCCATAGCGGGAGGCTCCTACGAGCAGTACTTC. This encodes CASSPIAGGSYEQYF.

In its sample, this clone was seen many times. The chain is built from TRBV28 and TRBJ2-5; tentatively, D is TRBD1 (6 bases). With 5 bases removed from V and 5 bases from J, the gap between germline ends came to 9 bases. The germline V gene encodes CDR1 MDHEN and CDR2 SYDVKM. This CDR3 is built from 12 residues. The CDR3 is CASSGDIETQYF. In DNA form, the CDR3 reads TGTGCCAGCAGTGGGGACATCGAGACCCAGTACTTC.

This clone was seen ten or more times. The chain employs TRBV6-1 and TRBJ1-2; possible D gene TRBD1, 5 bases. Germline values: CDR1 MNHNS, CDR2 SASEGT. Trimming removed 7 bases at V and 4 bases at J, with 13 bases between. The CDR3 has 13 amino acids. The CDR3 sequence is CASTRGGSYGYTF. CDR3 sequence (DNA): TGTGCCAGCACCCGGGGGGGGTCCTATGGCTACACCTTC.

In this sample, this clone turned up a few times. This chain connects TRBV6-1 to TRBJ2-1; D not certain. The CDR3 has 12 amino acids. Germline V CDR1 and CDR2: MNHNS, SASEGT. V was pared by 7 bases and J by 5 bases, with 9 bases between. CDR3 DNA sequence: TGTGCCAGCAACGGCCAGAACAATGAGCAGTTCTTC. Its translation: CASNGQNNEQFF.

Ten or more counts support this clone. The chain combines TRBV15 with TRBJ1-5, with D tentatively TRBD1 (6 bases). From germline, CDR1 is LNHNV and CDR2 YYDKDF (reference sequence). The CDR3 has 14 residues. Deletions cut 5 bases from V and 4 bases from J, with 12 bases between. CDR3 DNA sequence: TGTGCCACCAGCGGACGCAGGGGTAATCAGCCCCAGCATTTT. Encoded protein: CATSGRRGNQPQHF. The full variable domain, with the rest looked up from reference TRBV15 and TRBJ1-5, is DAMVIQNPRYQVTQFGKPVTLSCSQTLNHNVMYWYQQKSSQAPKLLFHYYDKDFNNEADTPDNFQSRRPNTSFCFLDIRSPGLGDTAMYLCATSGRRGNQPQHFGDGTRLSIL.

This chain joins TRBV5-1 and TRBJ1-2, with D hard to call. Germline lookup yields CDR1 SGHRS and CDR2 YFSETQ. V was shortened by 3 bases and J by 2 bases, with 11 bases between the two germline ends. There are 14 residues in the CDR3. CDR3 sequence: CASSSGRPNYGYTF. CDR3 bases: TGCGCCAGCAGCTCCGGACGGCCCAACTATGGCTACACCTTC.

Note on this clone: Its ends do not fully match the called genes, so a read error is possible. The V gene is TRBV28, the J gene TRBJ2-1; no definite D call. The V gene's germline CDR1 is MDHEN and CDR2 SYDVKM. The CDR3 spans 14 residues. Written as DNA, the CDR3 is TGTGTCAGCAGTGGTTTAGTAATCTACAATGAGCAGTTCTTC. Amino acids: CVSSGLVIYNEQFF.

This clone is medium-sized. CDR3 DNA sequence: TGCGCCAGCAGCTTGCTCAGCGGGAATTCACCCCTCCACTTT. This translates into CASSLLSGNSPLHF. The rearrangement links TRBV5-1 to TRBJ1-6; D remains ambiguous. Looked up from germline, CDR1 is SGHRS and CDR2 is YFSETQ. The CDR3 contains 14 residues. The germline V and J ends were trimmed by 1 base and 7 bases, with 9 bases remaining between them.

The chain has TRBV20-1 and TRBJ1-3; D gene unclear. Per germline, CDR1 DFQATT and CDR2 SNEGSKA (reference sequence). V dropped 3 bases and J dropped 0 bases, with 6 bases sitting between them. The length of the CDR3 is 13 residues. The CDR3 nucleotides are TGCAGTGCTAGTTCGGCCTCTGGAAACACCATATATTTT. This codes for CSASSASGNTIYF.

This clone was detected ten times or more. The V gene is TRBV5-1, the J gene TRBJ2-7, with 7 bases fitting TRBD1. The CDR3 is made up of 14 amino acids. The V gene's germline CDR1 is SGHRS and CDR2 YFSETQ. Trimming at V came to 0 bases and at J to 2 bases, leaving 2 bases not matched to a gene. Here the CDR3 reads CASSLDRGPYEQYF. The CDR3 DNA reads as TGCGCCAGCAGCTTGGACAGGGGCCCCTACGAGCAGTACTTC.

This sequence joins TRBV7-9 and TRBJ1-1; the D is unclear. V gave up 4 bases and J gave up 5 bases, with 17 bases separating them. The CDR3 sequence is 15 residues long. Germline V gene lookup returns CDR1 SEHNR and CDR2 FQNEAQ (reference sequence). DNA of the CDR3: TGTGCCAGCAGCTCGCCCGACCGACCGGGTACTGAAGCTTTCTTT. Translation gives CASSSPDRPGTEAFF.

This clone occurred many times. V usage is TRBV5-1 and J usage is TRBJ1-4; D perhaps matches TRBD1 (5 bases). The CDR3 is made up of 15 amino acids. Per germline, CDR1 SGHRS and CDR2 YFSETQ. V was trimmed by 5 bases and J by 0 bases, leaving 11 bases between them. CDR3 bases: TGCGCCAGCAGAAGGGACTTTTCAACTAATGAAAAACTGTTTTTT. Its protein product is CASRRDFSTNEKLFF.

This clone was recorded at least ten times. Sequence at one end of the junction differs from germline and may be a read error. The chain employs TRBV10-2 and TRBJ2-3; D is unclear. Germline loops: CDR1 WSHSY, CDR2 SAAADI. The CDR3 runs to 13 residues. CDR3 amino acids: CASNEQSTDTQYF. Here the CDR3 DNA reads TGCGCCAGCAATGAGCAGAGCACAGATACGCAGTATTTT.